These 17 T cell receptor beta chains were all obtained from the same sample, sequenced in a study of blood T cells in healthy people across ages (dated by TCRdb to 2014 to 2015). Libraries were constructed by 5' RACE. TCRdb names Illumina HiSeq 2500 as the instrument used. A second PCR of about 7 to 12 cycles was performed with a sample-barcoded 5' primer and a J-beta primer mix. Starting from the raw public reads, TCRdb applied fastp trimming at Q25, assembled clones with MiXCR and retained in-frame beta chains. CDR3 protein duplicates are merged, each entry listing the most common genes and DNA. The sample includes about 1.5 million distinct CDR3 sequences, with approximately 42% observed a single time. The ten most abundant clones make up approximately 4.1% of the sample. Source material: blood. The receptors here all came from a woman younger than 30 in good health.

The chain couples TRBV4-1 to TRBJ2-1; D is perhaps TRBD1 (6 bases). V was cut by 8 bases and J by 5 bases, with 19 bases left in between. There are 15 residues in the CDR3. Germline V gene lookup returns CDR1 MGHRA and CDR2 YSYEKL. This CDR3 is CASRLRTATNNEQFF. Here the CDR3 DNA reads TGCGCCAGCCGCCTCCGGACAGCGACCAACAATGAGCAGTTCTTC.

The chain links TRBV20-1 to TRBJ1-3; 7 nucleotides match TRBD1. CDR3 length: 15 amino acids. Germline values: CDR1 DFQATT, CDR2 SNEGSKA (reference sequence). With 5 bases clipped from V and 2 bases from J, the junction kept 9 bases outside the gene matches. CDR3: CSARRRDSAGNTIYF. The CDR3 coding sequence is TGCAGTGCTCGCCGGCGGGACAGCGCTGGAAACACCATATATTTT.

A few counts support this clonotype. The chain combines TRBV7-2 with TRBJ1-5; tentatively, D is TRBD1 (6 bases). Germline V gene sequence: CDR1 SGHTA, CDR2 FQGNSA. This CDR3 comprises 15 residues. V was cut by 3 bases and J by 3 bases, with 12 bases left in between. CDR3 in DNA: TGTGCCAGCAGCTTGGCGGGACAACTCAATCAGCCCCAGCATTTT. As protein: CASSLAGQLNQPQHF. Using reference TRBV7-2 and TRBJ1-5 for the parts outside the CDR3, the full variable domain is GAGVSQSPSNKVTEKGKDVELRCDPISGHTALYWYRQSLGQGLEFLIYFQGNSAPDKSGLPSDRFSAERTGGSVSTLTIQRTQQEDSAVYLCASSLAGQLNQPQHFGDGTRLSIL.

The V call is TRBV7-6, the J call TRBJ1-5; 8 bases line up with TRBD1. The junction had 10 bases not matched to a gene; V was cut back by 3 bases and J by 3 bases. The CDR3 loop spans 17 amino acids. Germline lookup yields CDR1 SGHVS and CDR2 FNYEAQ. This CDR3 reads CASSFNPGQAFNQPQHF. In nucleotides, the CDR3 is TGTGCCAGCAGCTTCAACCCGGGACAGGCGTTCAATCAGCCCCAGCATTTT.

V gene TRBV14 combines with J gene TRBJ2-4; D may be TRBD2 (5 bases). The end of the DNA is better explained by TRBJ2-7, so the J call may be wrong. Per germline, CDR1 SGHDN and CDR2 FVKESK. This CDR3 has 15 residues. This CDR3 reads CASSQAPGSYYEQYF. CDR3 DNA sequence: TGTGCCAGCAGCCAAGCTCCGGGATCATACTACGAGCAGTACTTC.

In this sample, this clonotype turned up a few times. The V gene is TRBV4-3, the J gene TRBJ2-1, with D uncertain. Germline CDR1 and CDR2: LGHNA and YSLEER. This CDR3 contains 16 residues. V lost 0 bases to trimming and J lost 1 base, with 10 bases between them. The CDR3 reads CASSQDWHRSYNEQFF. For the CDR3, the DNA is TGCGCCAGCAGCCAAGATTGGCACAGATCCTACAATGAGCAGTTCTTC.

For this clonotype: One end of the junction does not line up with germline, which may come from a read error. The rearrangement links TRBV18 to TRBJ2-1; 7 nucleotides align to TRBD2. The CDR3 extends over 14 amino acids. Germline CDR1 and CDR2: KGHSH and LQKENI. The CDR3 coding sequence is TGTGCCGGCTCACCATCGCGGGAGCGCAATGAGCAGTTCTTC. This codes for CAGSPSRERNEQFF.

V gene TRBV12-5 combines with J gene TRBJ2-6, with D possibly being TRBD1 (6 bases). Trimming removed 4 bases from V and 2 bases from J, with 12 bases in between. There are 16 residues in the CDR3. Germline CDR1 reads LGHNT; CDR2 reads FRNRAP. The CDR3 loop reads CASGSRGPAGANVLTF. In nucleotides, the CDR3 is TGTGCTAGTGGTTCCAGGGGTCCCGCTGGGGCCAACGTCCTGACTTTC.

The chain couples TRBV6-6 to TRBJ2-4, with 10 bases that match TRBD1. The end of the DNA fits TRBJ2-7 better, so the J call may be wrong. The CDR3 has 16 residues. Germline V gene lookup returns CDR1 MNHNY and CDR2 SVGAGI (reference sequence). Here the CDR3 reads CASSYSPGQGQYEQYF. For the CDR3, the DNA is TGTGCCAGCAGTTACTCGCCGGGACAGGGGCAGTACGAGCAGTACTTC.

About this clonotype itself: The junction departs from the called germline gene at one end, perhaps through a read error. V is TRBV3-1 and J is TRBJ2-1, with a possible D match to TRBD2 (5 bases). The CDR3 is 16 amino acids. Germline-derived CDR1 and CDR2 are LGHDT and YNNKEL (reference sequence). The CDR3 coding sequence is TGTGCCAGCAGCCAAGGTTCCGGGAACACCTACAATGATCAGTTCTTC. Residues: CASSQGSGNTYNDQFF.

This clonotype has ten or more counts. This chain uses TRBV4-3 with TRBJ2-5; D possibly corresponds to TRBD2 (5 bases). Trimming cost V 3 bases and J 2 bases, with 13 bases left between them. Germline V gene data show CDR1 as LGHNA and CDR2 as YSLEER. CDR3 length: 15 residues. The CDR3, as DNA: TGCGCCAGCAGCCATAGGAGGTCTAAACAAGAGACCCAGTACTTC. Translating it yields CASSHRRSKQETQYF.

This clonotype was counted between two and nine times. This chain uses TRBV7-9 with TRBJ1-2; D not resolved. This CDR3 has 12 amino acids. CDR1 is SEHNR, CDR2 FQNEAQ, per germline (reference sequence). Trimming pared 4 bases from V and 1 base from J, leaving 4 bases between. As DNA, the CDR3 is TGTGCCAGCAGCTGGCATAACTATGGCTACACCTTC. Encoded protein: CASSWHNYGYTF. The variable domain in full, completed from reference TRBV7-9 and TRBJ1-2, reads DTGVSQNPRHKITKRGQNVTFRCDPISEHNRLYWYRQTLGQGPEFLTYFQNEAQLEKSRLLSDRFSAERPKGSFSTLEIQRTEQGDSAMYLCASSWHNYGYTFGSGTRLTVV.

The chain has TRBV5-1 and TRBJ2-3; 12 positions agree with TRBD2. The CDR3 runs 17 residues. V was pared by 1 base and J by 2 bases, with 5 bases of the junction left unmatched. Germline loops: CDR1 SGHRS, CDR2 YFSETQ. The CDR3 DNA reads TGCGCCAGCAGCTTGAGGTCTAGCGGGGGGGCCACAGATACGCAGTATTTT. This translates into CASSLRSSGGATDTQYF.

The V gene is TRBV27, the J gene TRBJ2-4, with D unresolved. TRBJ2-7 explains the end of the DNA better; the J call may be wrong. CDR3 length equals 15 residues. Germline assignment: CDR1 MNHEY and CDR2 SMNVEV (reference sequence). The CDR3 DNA reads as TGTGCCAGCAGTCCTACCCCGGGCAGACAATACGAGCAGTACTTC. Protein sequence: CASSPTPGRQYEQYF.

V usage is TRBV12-3 or TRBV12-4 and J usage is TRBJ2-7; the D is unclear. The CDR3 runs 12 residues. Trimming removed 6 bases at V and 9 bases at J, with 15 bases between. The CDR3 nucleotides read TGTGCCAGCAGCTCGATCGCCCTTTTGCAGTACTTC. Protein: CASSSIALLQYF.

This clonotype was seen only a few times. The genes are TRBV27 and TRBJ2-7, with 8 bases that match TRBD1. V trimming: 0 bases; J trimming: 4 bases; junction bases outside the gene matches: 5. Per germline, CDR1 MNHEY and CDR2 SMNVEV (reference sequence). This CDR3 has 15 residues. CDR3 DNA: TGTGCCAGCAGTTTATCGCTACAGGGGGTGTACGAGCAGTACTTC. Its translation: CASSLSLQGVYEQYF.

The J gene is TRBJ2-5, the V gene TRBV30; D is ambiguous. CDR1 is GTSNPN, CDR2 SVGIG, per germline (reference sequence). Trimming left V 0 bases short and J 1 base short, with 12 bases between. The CDR3 runs to 15 residues. The CDR3, as DNA: TGTGCCTGGAGTGTATTTGGTATCCTCCAAGAGACCCAGTACTTC. This codes for CAWSVFGILQETQYF.